The rows below give T cell receptor beta chains drawn from one sample of a study of CD8+ T cells in alopecia areata. TCRdb's table, derived via immunoSEQ multiplex PCR, lists solely in-frame clones and lacks some. In the table there are more than 200,000 clones, about three fifths of which are singletons. The sequences come from CD4+ T cells sorted from blood, collected at week 4, from a patient treated with tofacitinib. The receptors originated from a human donor with alopecia areata. Both conserved end residues are part of each CDR3. D genes are given only for firm matches. Only some rows state a clone size, as once, few, many or a class for expanded clones.

CSVIRDRGTLNTEAFF TGCAGCGTTATCCGGGACAGGGGGACACTGAACACTGAAGCTTTCTTT 16 TRBD1 TRBV29-1 NA TRBJ1-1
CASSGAGYAYGYTF TGTGCCAGCAGTGGGGCAGGGTATGCCTATGGCTACACCTTC 14 NA TRBV2 once TRBJ1-2
CAGRAANTGELFF TGTGCCGGCAGGGCTGCGAACACCGGGGAGCTGTTTTTT 13 NA TRBV11-2 many TRBJ2-2
CSVEGQDFEYGYTF TGCAGCGTTGAAGGACAGGACTTTGAATATGGCTACACCTTC 14 NA TRBV29-1 NA TRBJ1-2
CSVEATTQETQYF TGCAGCGTTGAAGCCACCACCCAAGAGACCCAGTACTTC 13 NA TRBV29-1 few TRBJ2-5
CASSQFLGGTDGYTF TGTGCCAGCAGCCAGTTTCTGGGGGGTACTGATGGCTACACCTTC 15 NA TRBV4-2 once TRBJ1-2
CASSEGPLAKETQYF TGTGCCAGCAGTGAAGGGCCCCTCGCAAAAGAGACCCAGTACTTC 15 NA TRBV2 NA TRBJ2-5
CASSTGTFRNEQFF TGTGCCAGCAGCACCGGGACCTTTCGCAATGAGCAGTTCTTC 14 NA TRBV6-6 NA TRBJ2-1
CASSLAGSQETQYF TGCGCCAGCAGCTTGGCAGGCAGTCAAGAGACCCAGTACTTC 14 NA TRBV5-1 NA TRBJ2-5
CSVEDQGETQYF TGCAGCGTTGAAGATCAAGGGGAGACCCAGTACTTC 12 NA TRBV29-1 NA TRBJ2-5
CAWTGVGANVLTF TGTGCCTGGACGGGCGTCGGGGCCAACGTCCTGACTTTC 13 NA TRBV30 NA TRBJ2-6
CASSELGNTEAFF TGTGCCAGCAGTGAATTGGGGAACACTGAAGCTTTCTTT 13 NA TRBV2 NA TRBJ1-1
CASSHTSGGTDTQYF TGTGCCAGCAGTCACACTAGCGGGGGCACAGATACGCAGTATTTT 15 TRBD2 TRBV6-5 once TRBJ2-3
CSVTLDMETQYF TGCAGCGTTACACTAGATATGGAGACCCAGTACTTC 12 NA TRBV29-1 NA TRBJ2-5
CASRVYSTDTQYF TGTGCCAGCAGGGTATACAGCACAGATACGCAGTATTTT 13 NA TRBV2 NA TRBJ2-3
CASSATSGTKETQYF TGCGCCAGCAGCGCTACTAGCGGAACAAAAGAGACCCAGTACTTC 15 TRBD2 TRBV5-1 NA TRBJ2-5
CATSPSGGTEAFF TGTGCCACCAGCCCATCGGGAGGCACTGAAGCTTTCTTT 13 NA TRBV15 NA TRBJ1-1
CASSPRDGNNEQFF TGTGCCAGCAGCCCAAGGGACGGAAACAATGAGCAGTTCTTC 14 NA TRBV11-3 NA TRBJ2-1
CATSRKRTAIIMNTEAFF TGTGCCACCAGCAGAAAGAGGACGGCTATTATCATGAACACTGAAGCTTTCTTT 18 NA TRBV15 NA TRBJ1-1
CASSSPTGDGYTF TGCGCCAGCAGCTCCCCGACAGGGGATGGCTACACCTTC 13 TRBD1 TRBV5-1 NA TRBJ1-2
CASSSQGLEQYF TGCGCCAGCAGCTCACAGGGTCTCGAGCAGTACTTC 12 NA TRBV5-1 few TRBJ2-7
CASSQDGGGAQPQHF TGCGCCAGCAGCCAAGATGGGGGAGGGGCTCAGCCCCAGCATTTT 15 NA TRBV4-3 few TRBJ1-5
CSAQRGGGETQYF TGCAGCGCCCAGCGCGGGGGGGGAGAGACCCAGTACTTC 13 TRBD2 TRBV29-1 few TRBJ2-5
CASSLGRGPANTGELFF TGTGCCAGCAGCTTAGGCCGAGGCCCAGCGAACACCGGGGAGCTGTTTTTT 17 NA TRBV13 NA TRBJ2-2
CASSFRVSQETQYF TGTGCCAGCAGCTTTAGGGTTTCCCAAGAGACCCAGTACTTC 14 NA TRBV7-2 NA TRBJ2-5
CAWSVRGYGYTF TGTGCCTGGAGTGTAAGGGGGTATGGCTACACCTTC 12 NA TRBV30 NA TRBJ1-2
CASSVQGDGYTF TGTGCCAGCAGCGTCCAGGGTGACGGCTACACCTTC 12 NA TRBV2 NA TRBJ1-2
CASSKEAGTGELFF TGCGCCAGCAGCAAAGAAGCAGGCACCGGGGAGCTGTTTTTT 14 NA TRBV5-1 NA TRBJ2-2
CSVLTSRYNEQFF TGCAGCGTTCTTACGAGTCGGTACAATGAGCAGTTCTTC 13 NA TRBV29-1 NA TRBJ2-1
CASSPTSAGPFSNEQFF TGTGCCAGCAGCCCTACTAGCGCTGGGCCCTTTAGCAATGAGCAGTTCTTC 17 TRBD2 TRBV7-2 NA TRBJ2-1
CASSHQDRNTEAFF TGTGCCAGCTCCCACCAAGACCGTAATACTGAAGCTTTCTTT 14 NA TRBV18 NA TRBJ1-1
CASSPKTLREVQYF TGTGCCAGCTCACCCAAAACCCTCAGGGAAGTGCAGTACTTC 14 NA TRBV18 NA TRBJ2-7
CAWSVGGTSYEQYF TGTGCCTGGAGTGTTGGTGGAACCTCCTACGAGCAGTACTTC 14 NA TRBV30 NA TRBJ2-7
CSVRDRGTDTQYF TGCAGCGTACGGGACAGGGGCACAGATACGCAGTATTTT 13 TRBD1 TRBV29-1 NA TRBJ2-3
CASYGGSHSVAYEQYF TGTGCCAGCTATGGGGGCAGCCACTCCGTTGCCTACGAGCAGTACTTC 16 NA TRBV5-6 few TRBJ2-7
CATSRDRQGAYTF TGTGCCACCAGCAGAGATCGACAGGGTGCCTACACCTTC 13 TRBD1 TRBV15 NA TRBJ1-2
CASSQGRGYTF TGCGCCAGCAGCCAAGGGCGGGGCTACACCTTC 11 NA TRBV4-3 NA TRBJ1-2
CASTNPLTGRDEQYF TGCGCCAGCACCAACCCTCTCACGGGAAGGGACGAGCAGTACTTC 15 NA TRBV10-2 NA TRBJ2-7
CASSSDITISYTF TGTGCCAGCAGCTCGGACATTACCATTAGCTACACCTTC 13 NA TRBV7-2 NA TRBJ1-2
CASSKDSDQTQYF TGCGCCAGCAGCAAGGACTCCGACCAGACCCAGTACTTC 13 NA TRBV5-1 NA TRBJ2-5
CACTGGGYTEAFF TGTGCCTGTACAGGGGGCGGGTATACTGAAGCTTTCTTT 13 TRBD1 TRBV30 once TRBJ1-1
CSVLKSGSNEQFF TGCAGCGTTTTGAAAAGCGGGTCCAATGAGCAGTTCTTC 13 NA TRBV29-1 NA TRBJ2-1
CASSSRSSSYNSPLHF TGTGCCAGCAGCTCGCGCTCCAGCTCCTATAATTCACCCCTCCACTTT 16 NA TRBV7-2 NA TRBJ1-6
CASRWGTNTEAFF TGTGCCAGCCGGTGGGGGACGAACACTGAAGCTTTCTTT 13 NA TRBV6-6 NA TRBJ1-1
CASSQESFVALGYNQPQHF TGCGCCAGCAGCCAAGAATCGTTCGTGGCCCTTGGATACAATCAGCCCCAGCATTTT 19 NA TRBV4-1 NA TRBJ1-5